This record looks at one T cell receptor (beta chain) sequence and its context. Its antigen is currently unknown. The trim removed 3 bases at V and 4 bases at J, leaving 7 bases unmatched. The CDR3 loop spans 16 amino acids. From germline, CDR1 is SGHTA and CDR2 FQGNSA. This entry belongs to a study of response to subunit inactivated influenza vaccine. General study points: Authors suggested that a seasonal influenza vaccination recruits few new T cells each time.

TCRdb re-called the RT-PCR reads through MiXCR, storing one row per CDR3 protein. The sample lists around 710,000 distinct CDR3 sequences; roughly 14% were seen once. This TCR came from a man in his fifties who received an inactivated influenza vaccine. The sample consisted of PBMCs from blood, taken 14 to 15 days before vaccination. This chain links TRBV7-2 with TRBJ2-7; 12 nucleotides agree with TRBD2. CDR3 coding DNA: TGTGCCAGCAGCTTTCCGACTAGCGGGAGTCGGTACGAGCAGTACTTC. Its translation: CASSFPTSGSRYEQYF.